The 9 T cell receptor beta chains reported below all come from one sample, sequenced in a study of Ad26.COV2.S vaccination and SARS-CoV-2 variants. Treatment: approximately 18 received Ad26.COV2.S at low or high dose, single or two shots; several received placebo; per-sample allocation not given. All samples were drawn on day 63, counting from the first vaccine or placebo injection. Profiled with immunoSEQ multiplex PCR; TCRdb holds only in-frame clones, not every one. The profile shows roughly 350,000 clones, about nine tenths of them singletons. Here the sequenced sample was peripheral blood, taken in a trial of Ad26.COV2.S vaccine versus placebo. The receptors were gathered from a person between 18 and 59 years old who received the Ad26.COV2.S COVID-19 vaccine or a placebo.

V gene TRBV5-4 combines with J gene TRBJ2-3; 10 bases line up with TRBD2. The CDR3 has 15 residues. Trimming took 2 bases from V and 4 from J; bases not matched to a gene: 4. In germline, CDR1 is SGHNT, CDR2 YYREEE (reference sequence). For the CDR3, the DNA is TGTGCCAGCAGCTTTCTAGCGGGGGCTGCAGATACGCAGTATTTT. This sequence encodes CASSFLAGAADTQYF.

This clone was observed once. The rearrangement links TRBV11-2 to TRBJ2-1; D may be TRBD1 or TRBD2 (6 bases each). From germline, CDR1 is SGHAT and CDR2 FQNNGV. Trimming took off 0 bases at V and 10 bases at J, with 16 bases between the two ends. The CDR3 totals 15 residues. The CDR3 region is CASSLDWGANFEQFF. The CDR3, as DNA: TGTGCCAGCAGCTTAGATTGGGGGGCGAACTTCGAGCAGTTCTTC.

The CDR3 sequence is CASSEGQEMDHDNYGYTF. The CDR3 DNA sequence: TGTGCCAGCAGTGAAGGTCAGGAGATGGATCATGATAACTATGGCTACACCTTC. This rearrangement joins TRBV2 to TRBJ1-2; D call uncertain. Germline lookup yields CDR1 SNHLY and CDR2 FYNNEI. V was shortened by 1 base and J by 1 base, with 19 bases between the two germline ends. This CDR3 spans 18 amino acids.

This clone was seen a handful of times. Different DNA sequences within this sample yield the same CDR3. J is TRBJ1-3 and V is TRBV30, with D unclear. Germline values: CDR1 GTSNPN, CDR2 SVGIG (reference sequence). The CDR3 has 12 residues. Trimming pared 0 bases from V and 3 bases from J, leaving 3 bases between. Here the CDR3 reads CAWSVGGNTIYF. DNA of the CDR3: TGTGCCTGGAGTGTCGGTGGAAACACCATATATTTT.

The V gene is TRBV4-2, the J gene TRBJ2-1; D unclear. The CDR3 length is 17 residues. Germline V gene lookup returns CDR1 LGHNA and CDR2 YNFKEQ. The ends were cut back, 6 bases at V and 0 bases at J, with 18 bases in the middle. The CDR3 DNA follows: TGTGCCAGCAGTCTAGACCCCAGCGCCCTCTCCTACAATGAGCAGTTCTTC. Its protein is CASSLDPSALSYNEQFF.

This clone has a handful of counts. This chain uses TRBV28 with TRBJ1-1, with 10 bases fitting TRBD1. Germline V gene lookup returns CDR1 MDHEN and CDR2 SYDVKM. The CDR3 spans 15 residues. The ends lost 5 bases at V and 1 base at J; junction bases unmatched: 4. The CDR3 region is CASSRQGAWNTEAFF. CDR3 coding DNA: TGTGCCAGCAGTCGACAGGGGGCTTGGAACACTGAAGCTTTCTTT.

The V and J genes are TRBV4-1 and TRBJ2-7; 8 positions agree with TRBD1. From germline, CDR1 is MGHRA and CDR2 YSYEKL. V dropped 5 bases and J dropped 2; count of bases not matched to a gene: 8. The CDR3 extends over 15 amino acids. The DNA for the CDR3 is TGCGCCAGCAGCTTTCAGACGACAGGGGCCTACGAGCAGTACTTC. Protein product: CASSFQTTGAYEQYF.

The chain links TRBV7-9 to TRBJ2-6; D might be TRBD1 or TRBD2, each matching 5 bases. Germline assignment: CDR1 SEHNR and CDR2 FQNEAQ (reference sequence). V lost 5 bases and J 0 bases, leaving 11 bases between the germline ends. This CDR3 comprises 16 residues. The CDR3: CASSLGTVSGANVLTF. As DNA, the CDR3 is TGTGCCAGCAGCCTAGGGACGGTCTCTGGGGCCAACGTCCTGACTTTC.

This clone was recorded a few times. V usage is TRBV2 and J usage is TRBJ1-1; 7 nucleotides align to TRBD1. The ends lost 6 bases at V and 0 bases at J; junction bases unmatched: 7. The CDR3 covers 15 residues. In germline, CDR1 is SNHLY, CDR2 FYNNEI. The CDR3 DNA reads TGTGCCAGCAGGAGGGGGCCAGGTATGAACACTGAAGCTTTCTTT. It encodes CASRRGPGMNTEAFF.